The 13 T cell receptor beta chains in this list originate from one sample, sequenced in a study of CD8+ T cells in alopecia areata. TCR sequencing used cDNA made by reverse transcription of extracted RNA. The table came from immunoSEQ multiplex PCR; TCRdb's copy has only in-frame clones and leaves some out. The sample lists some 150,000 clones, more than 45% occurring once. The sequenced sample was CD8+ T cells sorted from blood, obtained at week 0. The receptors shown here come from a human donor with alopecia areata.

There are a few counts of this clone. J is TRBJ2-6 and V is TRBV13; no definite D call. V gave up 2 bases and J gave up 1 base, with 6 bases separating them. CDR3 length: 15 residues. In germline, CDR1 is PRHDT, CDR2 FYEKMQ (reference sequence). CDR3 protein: CASSLLNSGANVLTF. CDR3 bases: TGTGCCAGCAGCTTATTGAATTCTGGGGCCAACGTCCTGACTTTC.

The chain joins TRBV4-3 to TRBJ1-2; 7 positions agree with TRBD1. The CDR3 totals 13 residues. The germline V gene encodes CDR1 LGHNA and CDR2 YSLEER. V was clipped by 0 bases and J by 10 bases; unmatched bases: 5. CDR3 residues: CASSQDTRGDYTF. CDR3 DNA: TGCGCCAGCAGCCAAGACACCAGGGGGGACTACACCTTC.

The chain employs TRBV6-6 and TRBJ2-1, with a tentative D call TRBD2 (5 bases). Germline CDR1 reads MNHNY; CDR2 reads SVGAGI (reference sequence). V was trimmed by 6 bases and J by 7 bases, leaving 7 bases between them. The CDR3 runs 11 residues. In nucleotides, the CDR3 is TGTGCCAGCAGATGGGAGAATGAGCAGTTCTTC. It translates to CASRWENEQFF.

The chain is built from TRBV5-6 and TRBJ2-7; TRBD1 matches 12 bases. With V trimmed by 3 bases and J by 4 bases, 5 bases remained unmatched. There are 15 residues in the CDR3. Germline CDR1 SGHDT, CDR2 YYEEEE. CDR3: CASSSPGQGAYEQYF. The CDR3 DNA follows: TGTGCCAGCAGCTCGCCGGGACAGGGGGCTTACGAGCAGTACTTC.

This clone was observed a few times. In DNA, the CDR3 is TGCGCCAGCAGCGGGACTAGTAATGAGCAGTTCTTC. This translates into CASSGTSNEQFF. The chain carries TRBV5-1 and TRBJ2-1; 8 positions match TRBD2. This CDR3 spans 12 amino acids. The germline CDR1 and CDR2 sequences are SGHRS and YFSETQ. Losses at the gene ends were 4 bases for V and 7 bases for J; bases not matched to a gene: 1.

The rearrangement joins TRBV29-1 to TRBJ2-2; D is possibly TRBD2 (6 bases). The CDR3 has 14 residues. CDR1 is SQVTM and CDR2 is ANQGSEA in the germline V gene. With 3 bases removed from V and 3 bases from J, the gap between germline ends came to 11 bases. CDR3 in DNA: TGCAGCGTTGACGGAGGGACGGACACCGGGGAGCTGTTTTTT. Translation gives CSVDGGTDTGELFF.

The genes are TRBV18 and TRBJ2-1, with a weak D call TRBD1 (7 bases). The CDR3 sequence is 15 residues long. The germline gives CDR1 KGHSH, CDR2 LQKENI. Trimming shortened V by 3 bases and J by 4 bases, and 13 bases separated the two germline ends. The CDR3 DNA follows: TGTGCCAGCTCACCGGAGGGACAGCTTTACAATGAGCAGTTCTTC. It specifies CASSPEGQLYNEQFF.

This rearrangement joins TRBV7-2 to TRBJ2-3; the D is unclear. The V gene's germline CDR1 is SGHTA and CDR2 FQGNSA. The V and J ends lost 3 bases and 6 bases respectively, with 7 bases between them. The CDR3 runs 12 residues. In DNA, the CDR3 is TGTGCCAGCAGCTTCCTGCGGGATACGCAGTATTTT. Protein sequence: CASSFLRDTQYF.

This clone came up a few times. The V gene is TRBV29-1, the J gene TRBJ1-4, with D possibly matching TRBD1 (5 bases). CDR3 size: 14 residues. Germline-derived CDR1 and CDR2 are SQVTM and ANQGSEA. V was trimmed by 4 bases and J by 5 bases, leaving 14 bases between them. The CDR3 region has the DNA TGCAGCGTTGCCCCCGCGGGGGTGAATGAAAAACTGTTTTTT. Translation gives CSVAPAGVNEKLFF.

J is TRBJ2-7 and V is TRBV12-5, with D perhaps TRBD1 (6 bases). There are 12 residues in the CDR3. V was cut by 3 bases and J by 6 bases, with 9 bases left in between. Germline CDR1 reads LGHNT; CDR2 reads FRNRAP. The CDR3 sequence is CASGFAGAEQYF. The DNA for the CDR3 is TGTGCTAGTGGTTTCGCAGGGGCCGAGCAGTACTTC.

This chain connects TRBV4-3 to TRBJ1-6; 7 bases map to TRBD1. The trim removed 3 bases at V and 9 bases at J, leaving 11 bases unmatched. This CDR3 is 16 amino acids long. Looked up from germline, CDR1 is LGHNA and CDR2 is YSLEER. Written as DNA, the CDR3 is TGCGCCAGCAGCCAGGCCACAGGGGCGTCTAGTTCACCCCTCCACTTT. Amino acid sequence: CASSQATGASSSPLHF.

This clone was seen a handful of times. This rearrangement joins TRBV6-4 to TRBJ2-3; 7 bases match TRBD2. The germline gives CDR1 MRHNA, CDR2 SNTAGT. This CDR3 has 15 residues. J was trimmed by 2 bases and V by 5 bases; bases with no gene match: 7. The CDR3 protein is CASSPKRGSTDTQYF. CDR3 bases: TGTGCCAGCAGTCCAAAGCGGGGATCCACAGATACGCAGTATTTT.

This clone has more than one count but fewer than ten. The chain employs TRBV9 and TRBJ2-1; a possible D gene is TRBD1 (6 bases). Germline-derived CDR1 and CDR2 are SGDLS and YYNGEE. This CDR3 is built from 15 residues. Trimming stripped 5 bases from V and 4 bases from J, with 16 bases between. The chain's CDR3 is CASSSGVPLYNEQFF. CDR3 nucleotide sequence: TGTGCCAGCAGTTCAGGGGTTCCCCTATACAATGAGCAGTTCTTC.